This T cell receptor (beta chain) was captured by sequencing in a study of human T cells and chemical hapten exposure. From germline, CDR1 is SEHNR and CDR2 FQNEAQ (reference sequence). The germline V and J ends were trimmed by 5 bases and 1 base, with 14 bases remaining between them. The CDR3 is made up of 15 amino acids. Described time point: patch test 1, 2 weeks after DPC sensitization. The treatment here: therapeutic diphenylcyclopropenone sensitization with weekly scalp DPC. TCRdb re-called the RACE reads with MiXCR, one entry per CDR3 protein. The sample lists fewer than 500,000 distinct CDR3 sequences, approximately 5% occurring once.

This clonotype was sampled from a woman between 45 and 65 years old with alopecia areata. Some clones in this sample may be carry-over from other donors' samples. This rearrangement joins TRBV7-9 to TRBJ2-5, with a weak D call TRBD2 (6 bases). This material consisted of whole blood, taken in connection with sensitization to the hapten diphenylcyclopropenone (DPC). CDR3 amino acids: CASSLLSGLQETQYF. CDR3 nucleotide sequence: TGTGCCAGCAGCCTCCTTAGCGGCCTCCAAGAGACCCAGTACTTC. Using reference TRBV7-9 and TRBJ2-5 for the parts outside the CDR3, the full variable domain is DTGVSQNPRHKITKRGQNVTFRCDPISEHNRLYWYRQTLGQGPEFLTYFQNEAQLEKSRLLSDRFSAERPKGSFSTLEIQRTEQGDSAMYLCASSLLSGLQETQYFGPGTRLLVL.